Each of the 15 T cell receptor beta chains below was sequenced from the same sample in a study of blood T cell repertoires in COVID-19. Sequencing used immunoSEQ multiplex PCR; TCRdb keeps in-frame clones, though not all of them. The repertoire holds about 120,000 clones, with around 87% as singletons. Sample: peripheral blood. All receptors derive from an older man with active or convalescent COVID-19.

This clone was seen more than once but under ten times. V and J are TRBV15 and TRBJ2-1, with TRBD1 identical over 9 bases. The CDR3 covers 14 residues. The ends lost 4 bases at V and 7 bases at J; junction bases unmatched: 5. Germline V gives CDR1 LNHNV, CDR2 YYDKDF (reference sequence). The CDR3: CATSIPGTGNEQFF. The CDR3 DNA sequence: TGTGCCACCAGCATTCCCGGGACAGGGAATGAGCAGTTCTTC.

The rearrangement uses TRBV19 and TRBJ1-4, with D maybe TRBD1 (5 bases). The germline V gene has CDR1 LNHDA and CDR2 SQIVND (reference sequence). The CDR3 runs to 14 residues. The ends were cut back, 7 bases at V and 7 bases at J, with 16 bases in the middle. CDR3 sequence (DNA): TGTGCCAGTACCACTCTAGGGGCCCGTGAAAAACTGTTTTTT. As protein: CASTTLGAREKLFF.

This CDR3 reads CASERGRNEKLFF. The CDR3 nucleotides are TGTGCCAGCGAAAGGGGGCGTAATGAAAAACTGTTTTTT. The chain joins TRBV28 to TRBJ1-4; 7 nucleotides match TRBD1. V was clipped by 8 bases and J by 4 bases; unmatched bases: 4. CDR1 and CDR2 from the germline V gene are MDHEN and SYDVKM. This CDR3 comprises 13 residues.

This clone has only one observation. The chain has TRBV29-1 and TRBJ2-1; a weak D match, TRBD1 (6 bases). Trimming pared 4 bases from V and 5 bases from J, leaving 12 bases between. CDR1 is SQVTM and CDR2 is ANQGSEA in the germline V gene. The CDR3 consists of 13 residues. CDR3 DNA: TGCAGCGTTGGGTGGGGGCTCGACAATGAGCAGTTCTTC. Translation: CSVGWGLDNEQFF.

This sequence joins TRBV28 and TRBJ2-7; possible D gene TRBD1, 6 bases. V was pared by 3 bases and J by 6 bases, with 9 bases between. The CDR3 runs to 12 residues. Germline lookup yields CDR1 MDHEN and CDR2 SYDVKM. CDR3 residues: CASSFFRGEQYF. CDR3 DNA: TGTGCCAGCAGTTTTTTCAGGGGCGAGCAGTACTTC. The full variable domain, rest sourced from reference TRBV28 and TRBJ2-7, is DVKVTQSSRYLVKRTGEKVFLECVQDMDHENMFWYRQDPGLGLRLIYFSYDVKMKEKGDIPEGYSVSREKKERFSLILESASTNQTSMYLCASSFFRGEQYFGPGTRLTVT.

The rearrangement joins TRBV18 to TRBJ2-5, with a tentative D call TRBD1 (5 bases). The CDR3 spans 15 residues. Looked up from germline, CDR1 is KGHSH and CDR2 is LQKENI. V lost 5 bases and J lost 1, with 14 bases in between. CDR3 nucleotides: TGTGCCAGCTCAAGATGGGGCTTACCCCAAGAGACCCAGTACTTC. Its protein is CASSRWGLPQETQYF.

This clone was seen a few times. This sequence joins TRBV11-2 and TRBJ1-1; no definite D call. The CDR3 consists of 13 residues. Trimming left V 1 base short and J 0 bases short, with 3 bases between. The V gene's germline CDR1 is SGHAT and CDR2 FQNNGV. In DNA, the CDR3 is TGTGCCAGCAGCTTAGTAGTGAACACTGAAGCTTTCTTT. It translates to CASSLVVNTEAFF.

The chain combines TRBV30 with TRBJ2-2; possibly TRBD1 for D (6 bases). This CDR3 contains 14 residues. Deletions cut 3 bases from V and 5 bases from J, with 13 bases between. CDR1 and CDR2 from the germline V gene are GTSNPN and SVGIG (reference sequence). In nucleotides, the CDR3 is TGTGCCTGGAGAGGGGGAAAGGGGACCGGGGAGCTGTTTTTT. This translates into CAWRGGKGTGELFF. Based on the CDR3 plus reference TRBV30 and TRBJ2-2, the full variable domain is SQTIHQWPATLVQPVGSPLSLECTVEGTSNPNLYWYRQAAGRGLQLLFYSVGIGQISSEVPQNLSASRPQDRQFILSSKKLLLSDSGFYLCAWRGGKGTGELFFGEGSRLTVL.

This sequence joins TRBV5-4 and TRBJ2-7; TRBD2 agrees at 11 bases. CDR3 size: 18 residues. J gave up 0 bases and V 0 bases, and 8 bases lay outside the gene matches. Germline V gives CDR1 SGHNT, CDR2 YYREEE (reference sequence). DNA for the CDR3: TGTGCCAGCAGCTTGGGGGTAGCGGGAGGGGTGAGCTCCTACGAGCAGTACTTC. Protein: CASSLGVAGGVSSYEQYF.

This chain uses TRBV30 with TRBJ2-7, with 10 bases identical to TRBD2. The CDR3 has 14 amino acids. V lost 2 bases, J lost 3 bases, and 4 bases stayed unmatched. Germline V CDR1 and CDR2: GTSNPN, SVGIG (reference sequence). The CDR3 coding sequence is TGTGCCTGGAGTCTGGTAGCGGGGGGCTACGAGCAGTACTTC. Its protein product is CAWSLVAGGYEQYF.

This chain connects TRBV18 to TRBJ2-7, with TRBD2 identical over 14 bases. Germline CDR1 KGHSH, CDR2 LQKENI. The V and J ends lost 3 bases and 3 bases, in that order; junction bases with no gene match: 1. The CDR3 loop spans 15 amino acids. CDR3 in amino acids: CASSPGLAGVYEQYF. DNA of the CDR3: TGTGCCAGCTCACCGGGACTAGCGGGGGTCTACGAGCAGTACTTC.

This clone turned up a few times. The V gene is TRBV6-4, the J gene TRBJ1-6; 8 nucleotides align to TRBD1. Germline CDR1 and CDR2: MRHNA and SNTAGT. The CDR3 has 18 residues. Trimming at V came to 4 bases and at J to 0 bases, leaving 8 bases not matched to a gene. Written as DNA, the CDR3 is TGTGCCAGCAGTGCCCGGGACAGGTTCTTCTCCTATAATTCACCCCTCCACTTT. It specifies CASSARDRFFSYNSPLHF.

This rearrangement joins TRBV2 to TRBJ1-6; unclear D gene. This CDR3 has 14 residues. V lost 3 bases to trimming and J lost 0 bases, with 3 bases between them. CDR1 and CDR2 (germline): SNHLY, FYNNEI. The CDR3 region has the DNA TGTGCCAGCAGTGACAGCTCCTATAATTCACCCCTCCACTTT. Translation gives CASSDSSYNSPLHF.

J is TRBJ1-1 and V is TRBV28; a weak D match, TRBD1 (6 bases). V lost 6 bases to trimming and J lost 3 bases, with 11 bases between them. Germline V CDR1 and CDR2: MDHEN, SYDVKM. The CDR3 sequence is 13 residues long. CDR3 nucleotide sequence: TGTGCCAGCAGCGGGGGGCGGGACACTGAAGCTTTCTTT. This codes for CASSGGRDTEAFF.

The chain carries TRBV2 and TRBJ1-3; TRBD1 agrees at 7 bases. Germline-derived CDR1 and CDR2 are SNHLY and FYNNEI. CDR3 length equals 13 residues. Trimming cost V 10 bases and J 4 bases; bases outside gene matches: 7. CDR3 sequence: CANRRGLGNTIYF. CDR3 in DNA: TGTGCCAACAGAAGGGGGCTCGGAAACACCATATATTTT.